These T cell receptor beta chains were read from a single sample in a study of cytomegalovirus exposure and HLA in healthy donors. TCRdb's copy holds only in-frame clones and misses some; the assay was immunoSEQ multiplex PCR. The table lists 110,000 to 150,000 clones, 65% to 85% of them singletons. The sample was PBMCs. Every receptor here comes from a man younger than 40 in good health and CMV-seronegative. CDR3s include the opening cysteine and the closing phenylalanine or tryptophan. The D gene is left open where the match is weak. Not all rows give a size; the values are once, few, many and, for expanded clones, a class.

cdr3_nt: TGTGCCACGAAGACAGGAATTAACTATGGCTACACCTTC
cdr3_aa: CATKTGINYGYTF
v_call: TRBV2
d_call: -
j_call: TRBJ1-2
cdr3_length: 13
clone_size: -

cdr3_nt: TGTGCCAGCAGTGAAGACAGGGTTAGAGAAAAACTGTTTTTT
cdr3_aa: CASSEDRVREKLFF
v_call: TRBV2
d_call: -
j_call: TRBJ1-4
cdr3_length: 14
clone_size: -

cdr3_nt: TGTGCCAGCACAGGGACAGATAATTCACCCCTCCACTTT
cdr3_aa: CASTGTDNSPLHF
v_call: TRBV6-1
d_call: TRBD1
j_call: TRBJ1-6
cdr3_length: 13
clone_size: -

cdr3_nt: TGTGCCAGCAGCCGGACAGAGGAAGCTTTCTTT
cdr3_aa: CASSRTEEAFF
v_call: TRBV7-2
d_call: -
j_call: TRBJ1-1
cdr3_length: 11
clone_size: -

cdr3_nt: TGTGCCAGCAATCCAAGCGGGGGGGCCATAAAGACCCAGTACTTC
cdr3_aa: CASNPSGGAIKTQYF
v_call: TRBV28
d_call: TRBD2
j_call: TRBJ2-5
cdr3_length: 15
clone_size: -

cdr3_nt: TGTGCCAGCAGCCCGGGACTAGCGGGAAGCAATGAGCAGTTCTTC
cdr3_aa: CASSPGLAGSNEQFF
v_call: TRBV28
d_call: TRBD2
j_call: TRBJ2-1
cdr3_length: 15
clone_size: -

cdr3_nt: TGCGCCAGCAGTGAGATGCAGGGCCCCACTGAAGCTTTCTTT
cdr3_aa: CASSEMQGPTEAFF
v_call: TRBV10-1
d_call: -
j_call: TRBJ1-1
cdr3_length: 14
clone_size: -

cdr3_nt: TGTGCCTGGAGCCCCGGGTGGGTCCTCCACTTT
cdr3_aa: CAWSPGWVLHF
v_call: TRBV30
d_call: -
j_call: TRBJ1-6
cdr3_length: 11
clone_size: -

cdr3_nt: TGCGCCAGCAGCCATGGGGCGGGAAGCTCTGGGGCCAACGTCCTGACTTTC
cdr3_aa: CASSHGAGSSGANVLTF
v_call: TRBV4-1
d_call: -
j_call: TRBJ2-6
cdr3_length: 17
clone_size: -

cdr3_nt: TGTGCCAGCATCGGTCAGGGACAGGTGAACACTGAAGCTTTCTTT
cdr3_aa: CASIGQGQVNTEAFF
v_call: TRBV6-1
d_call: TRBD1
j_call: TRBJ1-1
cdr3_length: 15
clone_size: few

cdr3_nt: TGTGCCAGCAAGGCTAGCGGGGGGTTGTACAATGAGCAGTTCTTC
cdr3_aa: CASKASGGLYNEQFF
v_call: TRBV7-8
d_call: TRBD2
j_call: TRBJ2-1
cdr3_length: 15
clone_size: -

cdr3_nt: TGTGCCAGCAGTTACTCCCCTGGGAGTGGGGCCAACGTCCTGACTTTC
cdr3_aa: CASSYSPGSGANVLTF
v_call: TRBV6-5
d_call: -
j_call: TRBJ2-6
cdr3_length: 16
clone_size: few

cdr3_nt: TGTGCCAGCAGCCACCCAATTCGGACTAGCGGTTACGAGCAGTACTTC
cdr3_aa: CASSHPIRTSGYEQYF
v_call: TRBV7-4
d_call: TRBD2
j_call: TRBJ2-7
cdr3_length: 16
clone_size: -

cdr3_nt: TGTGCCAGCAACCCCGGTCGCCCCTACGAGCAGTACTTC
cdr3_aa: CASNPGRPYEQYF
v_call: TRBV7-8
d_call: -
j_call: TRBJ2-7
cdr3_length: 13
clone_size: -

cdr3_nt: TGTGCCAGCAGTACTGGGCCCTATGGCTACACCTTC
cdr3_aa: CASSTGPYGYTF
v_call: TRBV6-1
d_call: -
j_call: TRBJ1-2
cdr3_length: 12
clone_size: once

cdr3_nt: TGTGCCAGTAGTATCCCGGGAGCGAACACTGAAGCTTTCTTT
cdr3_aa: CASSIPGANTEAFF
v_call: TRBV19
d_call: -
j_call: TRBJ1-1
cdr3_length: 14
clone_size: once

cdr3_nt: TGCAGCGTTGATCGCCGGGGTCCTGGAAACACCATATATTTT
cdr3_aa: CSVDRRGPGNTIYF
v_call: TRBV29-1
d_call: -
j_call: TRBJ1-3
cdr3_length: 14
clone_size: -

cdr3_nt: TGTGCCAGCAGCTTCAGGGGGCGCAGCACAGATACGCAGTATTTT
cdr3_aa: CASSFRGRSTDTQYF
v_call: TRBV5-4
d_call: TRBD1
j_call: TRBJ2-3
cdr3_length: 15
clone_size: -

cdr3_nt: TGTGCCAGTAGTAAGGGACTAGCGGGTATCTCTGGGGCCAACGTCCTGACTTTC
cdr3_aa: CASSKGLAGISGANVLTF
v_call: TRBV19
d_call: TRBD2
j_call: TRBJ2-6
cdr3_length: 18
clone_size: -

cdr3_nt: TGTGCCAGCAGCGTAGAGGGTGGACAGTATGAAGCTTTCTTT
cdr3_aa: CASSVEGGQYEAFF
v_call: TRBV9
d_call: -
j_call: TRBJ1-1
cdr3_length: 14
clone_size: -

cdr3_nt: TGTGCCAGCAGTTTAATGGGGGGGTCCTACAATGAGCAGTTCTTC
cdr3_aa: CASSLMGGSYNEQFF
v_call: TRBV27
d_call: TRBD2
j_call: TRBJ2-1
cdr3_length: 15
clone_size: -

cdr3_nt: TGTGCCAGCAGCTCGCCTTCTTTTTCCTTGGCGAACACTGAAGCTTTCTTT
cdr3_aa: CASSSPSFSLANTEAFF
v_call: TRBV7-9
d_call: -
j_call: TRBJ1-1
cdr3_length: 17
clone_size: -

cdr3_nt: TGTGCCAGCAGCGTTAGCGGGGGGTCCTACGAGCAGTACTTC
cdr3_aa: CASSVSGGSYEQYF
v_call: TRBV9
d_call: TRBD2
j_call: TRBJ2-7
cdr3_length: 14
clone_size: -

cdr3_nt: TGTGCCAGCAGCGGACGGGGCAGGGGAGAAATCACTGAAGCTTTCTTT
cdr3_aa: CASSGRGRGEITEAFF
v_call: TRBV9
d_call: -
j_call: TRBJ1-1
cdr3_length: 16
clone_size: -

cdr3_nt: TGTGCCAGTAGTATCGGAGGGCAAGAGACCCAGTACTTC
cdr3_aa: CASSIGGQETQYF
v_call: TRBV19
d_call: -
j_call: TRBJ2-5
cdr3_length: 13
clone_size: -